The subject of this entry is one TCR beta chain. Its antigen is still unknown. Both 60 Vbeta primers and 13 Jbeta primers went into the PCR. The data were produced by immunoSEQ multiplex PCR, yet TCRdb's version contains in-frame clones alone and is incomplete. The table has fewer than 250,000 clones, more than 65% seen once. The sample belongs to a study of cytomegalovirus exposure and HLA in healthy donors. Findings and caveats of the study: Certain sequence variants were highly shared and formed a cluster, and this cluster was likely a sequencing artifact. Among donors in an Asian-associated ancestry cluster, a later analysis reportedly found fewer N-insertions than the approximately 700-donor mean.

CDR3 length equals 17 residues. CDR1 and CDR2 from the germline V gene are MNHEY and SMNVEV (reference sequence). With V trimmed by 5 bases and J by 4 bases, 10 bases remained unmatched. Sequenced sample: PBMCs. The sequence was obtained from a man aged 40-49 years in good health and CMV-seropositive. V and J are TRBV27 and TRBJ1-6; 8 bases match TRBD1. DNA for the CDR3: TGTGCCAGCAGTCTAGACAGGGGTGGCATATATAATTCACCCCTCCACTTT. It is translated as CASSLDRGGIYNSPLHF.